The entry below gives a single TCR beta chain sequence along with its context. The data were taken from a study of blood T cell repertoires in COVID-19. Study in general: Nucleic acid was either cDNA or gDNA, and it came from T cells, B-cell-depleted T cells, or PBMCs.

TCRdb's copy holds only in-frame clones and misses some; the assay was immunoSEQ multiplex PCR. This sample yields some 310,000 clones, of which about nine tenths are seen a single time; roughly a tenth belongs to the top ten. Germline V lookup: CDR1 PRHDT, CDR2 FYEKMQ (reference sequence). V lost 4 bases and J 2 bases, leaving 11 bases between the germline ends. The length of the CDR3 is 15 residues. Everyone who took part was roughly 18 to 89 years old, and they came from 24 US areas. In assigning cohorts, the study relied on participant-reported clinical history. Among Cohort 3 donors, those recovered had two negative PCRs, clearance, or symptom resolution.

Sequencing was carried out using PBMCs or T cells enriched from blood (not recorded which). This clonotype was sampled from a woman aged 25 to 39 who had recovered from COVID-19. V and J are TRBV13 and TRBJ2-2; possibly TRBD1 for D (5 bases). The CDR3 loop reads CASSSTDTNTGELFF. The CDR3 region has the DNA TGTGCCAGCAGCTCGACAGATACTAACACCGGGGAGCTGTTTTTT.